This TCR beta chain was observed in a study of T cell responses to AZD1222 COVID-19 vaccine. Study-wide findings and caveats: Baseline serology detected seropositivity in only five to seven AZD1222 recipients. Most donors were white British and more were female, and clonal diversity was possibly underestimated.

As concerns this clone: The antigen remains unidentified.

Second-dose schedules of about 4 or about 12 weeks were combined. Germline assignment: CDR1 LGHDT and CDR2 YNNKEL (reference sequence). V trimming: 2 bases; J trimming: 7 bases; junction bases outside the gene matches: 10. CDR3 size: 16 residues. Using immunoSEQ multiplex PCR, the repertoire was profiled, and TCRdb retains in-frame clones only, with some absent. This table has tens of thousands of clones, 80% to 90% appearing once. The clonotype comes from an adult who received the AZD1222 COVID-19 vaccine. The chain couples TRBV3-1 (or the pseudogene TRBV3-2) to TRBJ2-5; 10 nucleotides align to TRBD1. The material was peripheral blood, obtained 28 days after the second AZD1222 dose. CDR3 region: CASSQSPGQGPGTQYF. Written as DNA, the CDR3 is TGTGCCAGCAGCCAATCACCGGGACAGGGGCCAGGGACCCAGTACTTC.